The source of this T cell receptor beta chain is a study of identical twins. Broader study findings: Zero-insertion results could be subject to partial confounding by invariant MAIT and iNKT cells. Findings came from cross-sectional statistics, without long-term follow-up of donors.

Template switching supplied a universal primer site; unique molecular identifiers were carried on the cDNA. TCRdb ran MiXCR on the 5' RACE reads and lists one entry per CDR3 protein. The data show around 1.7 million distinct CDR3 sequences, roughly 35% seen once. Each donor (without exception) was a healthy Caucasian. Trimming cost V 5 bases and J 0 bases, with 11 bases left between them. The CDR3 runs 15 residues. This clonotype occurred a few times. The antigen remains undetermined. The specimen was cord blood. The J gene is TRBJ1-5, the V gene TRBV12-3 or TRBV12-4, with a possible D match to TRBD1 (5 bases). The sequence was obtained from a newborn girl in good health. CDR3: CASSASGPSNQPQHF. As DNA, the CDR3 is TGTGCCAGCAGTGCGTCAGGGCCTAGCAATCAGCCCCAGCATTTT.